This record looks at one T cell receptor beta chain sequence and its context. As yet, its antigen is unknown. Germline-derived CDR1 and CDR2 are SGHRS and YFSETQ. Trimming at V came to 2 bases and at J to 3 bases, leaving 2 bases not matched to a gene. The CDR3 loop spans 16 amino acids. This record belongs to a study of cytomegalovirus exposure and HLA in healthy donors. Study summary: The same platform was used for the roughly 110 validation repertoires as for the approximately 720 first-cohort repertoires, as reported in a later analysis. Notes on the study in general: In the roughly 130 validation repertoires, a later analysis found that first-cohort TCR clusters tended to co-occur.

The data were produced by immunoSEQ multiplex PCR, yet TCRdb's version contains in-frame clones alone and is incomplete. Here the sample spans 250,000 or so clones, roughly 90% being singletons. The chain combines TRBV5-1 with TRBJ1-6; TRBD1 matches 10 bases. The sequenced sample was PBMCs. This sequence originates from a woman in her late teens or twenties in good health and CMV-seronegative. CDR3 DNA sequence: TGCGCCAGCAGCTTAGGGACAGGGGACTATAATTCACCCCTCCACTTT. This encodes CASSLGTGDYNSPLHF.